The entry below describes one T cell receptor (beta chain). What it binds is not known. This sample was taken from a study of T cell responses to AZD1222 COVID-19 vaccine. Study-level findings and limits: In a largely white British group with more females than males, clonal diversity was possibly underestimated. Reportedly, nearly half the spike-specific TCRs target unmutated variant regions. The study found Spike-specific TCR breadth and depth rose after two AZD1222 doses.

CDR1 and CDR2 from the germline V gene are ENHRY and SYGVKD. V lost 2 bases, J lost 7 bases, and 15 bases lay in between. The CDR3 runs to 15 residues. Assay used: immunoSEQ multiplex PCR; TCRdb lists only in-frame clones, some missing. The sample includes over 150,000 clones, 90% to 95% of them seen just once. The chain joins TRBV10-3 to TRBJ2-1; possible D gene TRBD1, 6 bases. The specimen comprised peripheral blood, sampled 28 days after the second AZD1222 dose. The TCR sequence derives from an adult who received the AZD1222 COVID-19 vaccine. CDR3 sequence reads: CAISEPKTGRNEQFF. The CDR3 DNA reads TGTGCCATCAGTGAGCCCAAGACAGGTCGGAATGAGCAGTTCTTC.